This is a list of T cell receptor beta chains from one sample in a study of shared clonotypes between healthy human individuals. Some clones are missing from TCRdb's copy, which holds only in-frame ones; the method was immunoSEQ multiplex PCR. The sample has about 2.2 million clones; just under 95% are singletons. The sample consisted of naive CD8+ T cells from PBMCs. The receptors come from a man between 18 and 29 years old in good health. Some clones in this sample may be carry-over from other donors' samples. Each CDR3 is given with its conserved first and last residue. D genes are given only for firm matches. Rows may omit the clone size; those that give it use once, few, many or a size class.

D: NA; size: once; V: TRBV28; J: TRBJ2-5; CDR3: CASSPRTRGETQYF; DNA: TGTGCCAGCAGTCCCCGGACGAGAGGAGAGACCCAGTACTTC
D: TRBD2; size: NA; V: TRBV2; J: TRBJ2-7; CDR3: CASSGLAGGQSSYEQYF; DNA: TGTGCCAGCAGTGGACTAGCGGGAGGACAAAGCTCCTACGAGCAGTACTTC
D: TRBD2; size: NA; V: TRBV10-1; J: TRBJ2-1; CDR3: CASSESVSGSSYNEQFF; DNA: TGCGCCAGCAGTGAGTCGGTTAGCGGGAGCTCCTACAATGAGCAGTTCTTC
D: NA; size: NA; V: TRBV6-5; J: TRBJ2-1; CDR3: CASSLLATSSYNEQFF; DNA: TGTGCCAGCAGTTTACTCGCGACGAGCTCCTACAATGAGCAGTTCTTC
D: NA; size: NA; V: TRBV25-1; J: TRBJ1-2; CDR3: CASSGGMGWVGGYTF; DNA: TGTGCCAGCAGTGGAGGTATGGGGTGGGTCGGGGGCTACACCTTC
D: TRBD2; size: once; V: TRBV5-1; J: TRBJ2-3; CDR3: CASSFSLAGGPDTQYF; DNA: TGCGCCAGCAGCTTTTCTCTAGCGGGAGGGCCGGATACGCAGTATTTT
D: NA; size: NA; V: TRBV7-6; J: TRBJ2-7; CDR3: CASSLAINGLEQYF; DNA: TGTGCCAGCAGCTTAGCGATTAATGGACTCGAGCAGTACTTC
D: TRBD1; size: NA; V: TRBV28; J: TRBJ2-5; CDR3: CASYLTGGAETQYF; DNA: TGTGCCAGCTATCTGACAGGGGGCGCGGAGACCCAGTACTTC
D: TRBD1; size: NA; V: TRBV5-6; J: TRBJ2-4; CDR3: CASSLAGQGNIQYF; DNA: TGTGCCAGCAGCTTGGCGGGACAGGGGAACATTCAGTACTTC
D: NA; size: NA; V: TRBV7-2; J: TRBJ2-7; CDR3: CASSRTRRGQDYEQYF; DNA: TGTGCCAGCAGCCGAACTCGACGGGGTCAGGATTATGAGCAGTACTTC
D: TRBD2; size: NA; V: TRBV6-6; J: TRBJ2-5; CDR3: CASSRLAGQETQYF; DNA: TGTGCCAGCAGCCGACTAGCGGGTCAAGAGACCCAGTACTTC
D: NA; size: NA; V: TRBV5-4; J: TRBJ2-1; CDR3: CASSRLKSSYNEQFF; DNA: TGTGCCAGCAGCCGACTTAAAAGCTCCTACAATGAGCAGTTCTTC